This passage covers 17 T cell receptor beta chains from one sample sequenced in a study of shared clonotypes between healthy human individuals. This table comes from immunoSEQ multiplex PCR, and its TCRdb copy is limited to in-frame clones, with some not included. The sample lists 2 million to 2.5 million clones; just under 95% were seen once. The sample comprised naive CD4+ T cells from PBMCs. Subset denoted: CD45RA+ positively selected. The receptors stem from a man aged 18 to 35 in good health. Some clones in this sample may be carry-over from other donors' samples.

CDR3 sequence reads: CASSSSPGGGNTGELFF. CDR3 nucleotide sequence: TGTGCCAGCAGTTCCTCCCCAGGGGGGGGTAACACCGGGGAGCTGTTTTTT. The chain uses TRBV28 and TRBJ2-2; D tentatively reads TRBD1 or TRBD2 (7 bases each). Germline V gives CDR1 MDHEN, CDR2 SYDVKM. The CDR3 sequence is 17 residues long. V was pared by 4 bases and J by 2 bases, with 17 bases between.

This clone was recorded a few times. This sample also contains other DNA sequences that code for the same CDR3. The chain employs TRBV2 and TRBJ2-7; D is unclear. Germline assignment: CDR1 SNHLY and CDR2 FYNNEI. The CDR3 spans 11 residues. V was trimmed by 4 bases and J by 1 base, leaving 2 bases between them. CDR3 in DNA: TGTGCCAGCAGTGGGTCCTACGAGCAGTACTTC. Amino acid sequence: CASSGSYEQYF.

V is TRBV11-1 and J is TRBJ2-5; 8 positions match TRBD1. V trimming: 5 bases; J trimming: 2 bases; junction bases outside the gene matches: 4. This CDR3 region has 14 residues. Germline values: CDR1 SGHAT, CDR2 FQDESV (reference sequence). The CDR3 nucleotides are TGTGCCAGCAGCGGGACAGGCCAGCAAGAGACCCAGTACTTC. It is translated as CASSGTGQQETQYF. The full variable domain, rest sourced from reference TRBV11-1 and TRBJ2-5, is EAEVAQSPRYKITEKSQAVAFWCDPISGHATLYWYRQILGQGPELLVQFQDESVVDDSQLPKDRFSAERLKGVDSTLKIQPAELGDSAMYLCASSGTGQQETQYFGPGTRLLVL.

CDR3 loop: CASSHSDPGTYEQYF. In nucleotides, the CDR3 is TGCGCCAGCAGCCACTCGGACCCGGGGACCTACGAGCAGTACTTC. The chain recombines TRBV5-1 with TRBJ2-7; a possible D gene is TRBD2 (5 bases). Per the germline V gene, CDR1 is SGHRS and CDR2 is YFSETQ. Trimming left V 4 bases short and J 2 bases short, with 16 bases between. The CDR3 is 15 residues long.

As concerns this clone: At the DNA level, this CDR3 is encoded by other sequences in the same sample as well. The chain uses TRBV5-4 and TRBJ2-7; TRBD2 aligns across 9 bases. V shed 2 bases, J shed 0 bases, and the junction held 3 bases outside the gene matches. From germline, CDR1 is SGHNT and CDR2 YYREEE (reference sequence). This CDR3 is 15 amino acids long. CDR3 in amino acids: CASSLAGGTSYEQYF. For the CDR3, the DNA is TGTGCCAGCAGCTTAGCGGGAGGTACCTCCTACGAGCAGTACTTC.

The chain couples TRBV7-3 to TRBJ2-7; possible D gene TRBD2, 7 bases. The V end lost 2 bases, the J end lost 2 bases, and 13 bases lay between the germline ends. Germline CDR1 SGHTA, CDR2 FQGTGA. CDR3 length: 15 residues. CDR3 sequence: CASSLLAGAPYEQYF. The CDR3, as DNA: TGTGCCAGCAGCTTATTGGCGGGGGCCCCCTACGAGCAGTACTTC.

The V and J genes are TRBV28 and TRBJ2-5, with 8 bases identical to TRBD1. The germline V gene encodes CDR1 MDHEN and CDR2 SYDVKM. Trimming cost V 4 bases and J 5 bases; bases outside gene matches: 3. This CDR3 contains 13 residues. The CDR3 is CASSSRQGETQYF. The CDR3 bases are TGTGCCAGCAGTTCTCGACAGGGGGAGACCCAGTACTTC.

In DNA, the CDR3 is TGCGCCAGCAGCCGACTGGGGCCTGACAGGGCTGGGGCCAACGTCCTGACTTTC. Residues: CASSRLGPDRAGANVLTF. The gene calls are TRBV5-1 and TRBJ2-6; 7 bases match TRBD1. CDR1 is SGHRS, CDR2 YFSETQ, per germline. This CDR3 has 18 residues. V shed 4 bases, J shed 2 bases, and the junction held 12 bases outside the gene matches.

This clone was counted a single time. This chain uses TRBV6-7 with TRBJ1-1; TRBD1 aligns across 7 bases. TRBV6-7 is flagged as an ORF with uncertain function. V was clipped by 2 bases and J by 0 bases; unmatched bases: 3. The CDR3 consists of 15 residues. CDR3 coding DNA: TGTGCCAGCAGTTACCCGGGACAGCTGAACACTGAAGCTTTCTTT. Protein: CASSYPGQLNTEAFF.

This clone was seen once. The identical CDR3 is also encoded by other nucleotide sequences in the sample. V usage is TRBV9 and J usage is TRBJ1-2; D gene unclear. Trimming shortened V by 0 bases and J by 4 bases, and 16 bases separated the two germline ends. This CDR3 region has 16 residues. Germline V gene data show CDR1 as SGDLS and CDR2 as YYNGEE. The CDR3 reads CASSVAQGWGGYGYTF. CDR3 in DNA: TGTGCCAGCAGCGTAGCTCAAGGGTGGGGAGGCTATGGCTACACCTTC.

The CDR3 nucleotides read TGTGCCAGCAGCCCCGGCGACAGGGACGGCTCCTACGAGCAGTACTTC. Protein sequence: CASSPGDRDGSYEQYF. This chain links TRBV7-9 with TRBJ2-7; the match to TRBD1 covers 7 bases. J lost 0 bases, V lost 5 bases, and 10 bases had no gene match. This CDR3 comprises 16 residues. Looked up from germline, CDR1 is SEHNR and CDR2 is FQNEAQ (reference sequence).

In this sample, this clone turned up once. Here the CDR3 reads CASTLDSYSNQPQHF. The CDR3 DNA follows: TGCGCCAGCACCCTGGACAGTTATAGCAATCAGCCCCAGCATTTT. The V and J genes are TRBV10-1 and TRBJ1-5; TRBD1 might be the D (6 bases). The germline V and J ends were trimmed by 7 bases and 0 bases, with 13 bases remaining between them. Germline V gene data show CDR1 as WNHNN and CDR2 as SYGVQD (reference sequence). The CDR3 consists of 15 residues.

The chain links TRBV27 to TRBJ1-5, with TRBD1 as a possible D gene (5 bases). V was clipped by 5 bases and J by 5 bases, with 16 bases between them. This CDR3 contains 15 residues. Germline CDR1 MNHEY, CDR2 SMNVEV (reference sequence). CDR3 residues: CASSRFSPGDQPQHF. The DNA for the CDR3 is TGTGCCAGCAGTCGGTTCTCCCCGGGGGATCAGCCCCAGCATTTT.

This clone was counted a single time. The chain recombines TRBV5-1 with TRBJ2-7, with a possible D match to TRBD2 (6 bases). The V end was cut by 2 bases, the J end by 2 bases, with 11 bases between. The CDR3 contains 14 residues. From germline, CDR1 is SGHRS and CDR2 YFSETQ. CDR3 in amino acids: CASSFVAATYEQYF. For the CDR3, the DNA is TGCGCCAGCAGCTTTGTAGCGGCTACCTACGAGCAGTACTTC. Filled out from reference TRBV5-1 and TRBJ2-7, the complete variable domain reads KAGVTQTPRYLIKTRGQQVTLSCSPISGHRSVSWYQQTPGQGLQFLFEYFSETQRNKGNFPGRFSGRQFSNSRSEMNVSTLELGDSALYLCASSFVAATYEQYFGPGTRLTVT.

V and J are TRBV4-1 and TRBJ2-6; 7 nucleotides agree with TRBD1. V shed 3 bases, J shed 1 base, and the junction held 18 bases outside the gene matches. This CDR3 has 21 residues. In germline, CDR1 is MGHRA, CDR2 YSYEKL. This CDR3 reads CASSHIKAPKDRRSGANVLTF. CDR3 DNA: TGCGCCAGCAGCCACATTAAGGCCCCAAAGGACAGGAGGTCTGGGGCCAACGTCCTGACTTTC.

The rearrangement joins TRBV5-1 to TRBJ2-7, with no clear D. V was clipped by 4 bases and J by 4 bases, with 12 bases between them. This CDR3 is 13 amino acids long. CDR1 is SGHRS and CDR2 is YFSETQ in the germline V gene. As DNA, the CDR3 is TGCGCCAGCAGCCCGACGCTGGGGTACGAGCAGTACTTC. This encodes CASSPTLGYEQYF.

This chain links TRBV28 with TRBJ2-7; D uncertain. In germline, CDR1 is MDHEN, CDR2 SYDVKM. The CDR3 loop spans 14 amino acids. Trimming removed 5 bases from V and 0 bases from J, with 11 bases in between. CDR3 sequence (DNA): TGTGCCAGCAGTCGGCCACCCAGCTCCTACGAGCAGTACTTC. Translation: CASSRPPSSYEQYF.